A single sample gave rise to the 19 T cell receptor beta chains below, sequenced in a study of T cells in Graves' hyperthyroidism and ophthalmopathy. What was amplified from RNA transcripts were TCR beta CDR3 regions. The study used the HTBI primer set for a first-round RT-PCR of the TCR CDR3. MiXCR, run by TCRdb on the multiplex PCR reads, gives a single entry per CDR3 protein. The table includes around 100,000 distinct CDR3 sequences, about 45% detected once. The sample taken for sequencing was blood. Every receptor here comes from a middle-aged man with Graves' hyperthyroidism.

A note on this clonotype: A much bigger clone sits one base away, suggesting this may be a read error. Given the absence of the conserved phenylalanine or tryptophan at the CDR3 end, a read error is likely. The genes are TRBV12-3 or TRBV12-4 and TRBJ2-2; 11 positions agree with TRBD2. Trimming at V came to 2 bases and at J to 6 bases, leaving 2 bases not matched to a gene. The CDR3 loop spans 15 amino acids. The CDR3 DNA reads as TGTGCCAGCAGTTTAATGGGACTAGCGGCCGGGGAGCTGTTTTGT. Protein sequence: CASSLMGLAAGELFC.

For this clonotype: A read error may be the cause here, since a much bigger clone is one base away. The chain employs TRBV3-1 and TRBJ2-1; the D is unclear. There are 13 residues in the CDR3. CDR1 LGHDT and CDR2 YNNKEL come from the germline V gene (reference sequence). The CDR3 DNA reads as TGTGCCAGCAGCCAAGTCATGGGGAATGAGCAGCTCTTC. Protein: CASSQVMGNEQLF.

In the case of this clonotype: No conserved phenylalanine or tryptophan ends this CDR3, so it is likely a read error. V gene TRBV29-1 combines with J gene TRBJ2-5; TRBD1 matches 8 bases. The germline CDR1 and CDR2 sequences are SQVTM and ANQGSEA. The CDR3 is 14 residues long. After removal of 6 bases from V and 4 bases from J, the junction contained 10 bases not matched to a gene. CDR3 DNA: TGCAGCGTCAGACCGGGACAGGCCCGAGAGACCCAGTACTGC. Its protein is CSVRPGQARETQYC.

This sequence joins TRBV13 and TRBJ1-4; D unclear. V was pared by 6 bases and J by 6 bases, with 11 bases between. The CDR3 loop spans 13 amino acids. Germline V gives CDR1 PRHDT, CDR2 FYEKMQ (reference sequence). The CDR3 DNA reads TGTGCCAGCAGGGTGAACGAGGATGAAAAACTGTTTTTT. Translating it yields CASRVNEDEKLFF.

V usage is TRBV28 and J usage is TRBJ1-2; 9 nucleotides agree with TRBD1. Germline loops: CDR1 MDHEN, CDR2 SYDVKM. The V segment lost 3 bases and the J segment 6 bases; nucleotides outside the gene matches: 8. This CDR3 is built from 15 residues. CDR3 bases: TGTGCCAGCAGTTTGGTTCCCGGACAGGGGCATGGCTACACCTTC. Its protein is CASSLVPGQGHGYTF.

Written as DNA, the CDR3 is TGTGCCAGCAGCTCACCTGGACTAGCCAATGAGCAGTTCTTC. This translates into CASSSPGLANEQFF. The rearrangement joins TRBV7-2 to TRBJ2-1, with 8 bases matching TRBD2. Losses at the gene ends were 4 bases for V and 6 bases for J; bases not matched to a gene: 5. The CDR3 length is 14 residues. Germline V gene sequence: CDR1 SGHTA, CDR2 FQGNSA.

This clonotype was recorded many times. The chain recombines TRBV12-5 with TRBJ2-5, with D possibly being TRBD1 or TRBD2 (5 bases each). V lost 6 bases to trimming and J lost 4 bases, with 9 bases between them. CDR1 and CDR2 (germline): LGHNT, FRNRAP. The CDR3 contains 12 residues. CDR3 in amino acids: CASGRDLETQYF. CDR3 nucleotides: TGTGCTAGTGGACGGGACCTAGAGACCCAGTACTTC.

This chain connects TRBV7-9 to TRBJ1-6, with D hard to call. Trimming stripped 8 bases from V and 5 bases from J, with 10 bases between. The CDR3 consists of 13 residues. Germline CDR1 reads SEHNR; CDR2 reads FQNEAQ (reference sequence). The CDR3 DNA reads as TGTGCCAGCTTACCGCAGGATAATTCACCCCTCCACTTT. Translation: CASLPQDNSPLHF. Based on the CDR3 plus reference TRBV7-9 and TRBJ1-6, the full variable domain is DTGVSQNPRHKITKRGQNVTFRCDPISEHNRLYWYRQTLGQGPEFLTYFQNEAQLEKSRLLSDRFSAERPKGSFSTLEIQRTEQGDSAMYLCASLPQDNSPLHFGNGTRLTVT.

This clonotype has a count of ten or more. This chain uses TRBV6-5 with TRBJ2-1; 8 positions match TRBD2. CDR1 is MNHEY, CDR2 SVGAGI, per germline. V was pared by 2 bases and J by 2 bases, with 8 bases of the junction left unmatched. The CDR3 is 17 amino acids. CDR3: CASSYGSGRRPYNEQFF. The CDR3 nucleotides are TGTGCCAGCAGTTACGGGAGCGGGAGAAGACCCTACAATGAGCAGTTCTTC.

This clonotype has more than one count but fewer than ten. The chain joins TRBV27 to TRBJ1-5; the match to TRBD1 covers 7 bases. J gave up 6 bases and V 6 bases, and 8 bases lay outside the gene matches. The germline V gene has CDR1 MNHEY and CDR2 SMNVEV (reference sequence). The CDR3 consists of 14 residues. The CDR3, as DNA: TGTGCCAGCAGCCCCGACAGGGTCTTTCAGCCCCAGCATTTT. It specifies CASSPDRVFQPQHF.

In its sample, this clonotype was seen many times. The chain carries TRBV12-3 or TRBV12-4 and TRBJ1-6; D is unresolved. The length of the CDR3 is 13 residues. Trimming stripped 6 bases from V and 13 bases from J, with 16 bases between. The CDR3 protein is CASSPFGPRPLHF. The CDR3 bases are TGTGCCAGCAGCCCCTTCGGGCCCCGTCCCCTCCACTTT.

The chain joins TRBV7-3 to TRBJ1-2; 12 bases are shared with TRBD1. V lost 8 bases, J lost 6 bases, and 10 bases stayed unmatched. The CDR3 has 15 residues. The V gene's germline CDR1 is SGHTA and CDR2 FQGTGA. The CDR3 region is CASGKGTGGLHGYTF. The DNA of the CDR3 is TGTGCCAGCGGGAAGGGGACAGGGGGCCTCCATGGCTACACCTTC. Drawing the rest from reference TRBV7-3 and TRBJ1-2, the complete variable domain is GAGVSQTPSNKVTEKGKYVELRCDPISGHTALYWYRQSLGQGPEFLIYFQGTGAADDSGLPNDRFFAVRPEGSVSTLKIQRTERGDSAVYLCASGKGTGGLHGYTFGSGTRLTVV.

The sample holds many counts of this clonotype. V gene TRBV20-1 combines with J gene TRBJ2-5; a possible D gene is TRBD1 (10 bases). CDR3 length: 19 residues. The V end was cut by 3 bases, the J end by 4 bases, with 30 bases between. In germline, CDR1 is DFQATT, CDR2 SNEGSKA (reference sequence). For the CDR3, the DNA is TGCAGTGCTAGTCCAAATTGGGGACAGGGGACTAGCTTATTAGAGACCCAGTACTTC. Its translation is CSASPNWGQGTSLLETQYF.

This clonotype has ten or more counts. The CDR3 region is CASSRTIANYGYTF. DNA for the CDR3: TGTGCCAGCAGTCGGACAATCGCTAACTATGGCTACACCTTC. The V and J genes are TRBV5-8 and TRBJ1-2; tentatively, D is TRBD1 (5 bases). The CDR3 is 14 amino acids. Per germline, CDR1 SGHTS and CDR2 YDEGEE. V lost 5 bases, J lost 0 bases, and 11 bases lay in between.

The sample holds many counts of this clonotype. The V gene is TRBV19, the J gene TRBJ2-1; no clear D gene. Trimming took 5 bases from V and 15 from J, leaving 29 bases between them. Germline CDR1 reads LNHDA; CDR2 reads SQIVND (reference sequence). The CDR3 spans 16 residues. The CDR3 bases are TGTGCCAGTAGTCACCGAAGCCTACGATCCTACGACGAAGCGTTCTTC. As protein: CASSHRSLRSYDEAFF.

The chain employs TRBV7-3 and TRBJ2-6, with TRBD1 as a possible D gene (6 bases). From germline, CDR1 is SGHTA and CDR2 FQGTGA. Trimming took off 8 bases at V and 1 base at J, with 18 bases between the two ends. CDR3 length equals 17 residues. The CDR3 is CASRPDWGRSGANVLTF. Here the CDR3 DNA reads TGTGCCAGCCGCCCCGACTGGGGGCGATCTGGGGCCAACGTCCTGACTTTC.

This rearrangement joins TRBV6-5 to TRBJ2-5; 13 nucleotides agree with TRBD2. The CDR3 covers 18 residues. The germline CDR1 and CDR2 sequences are MNHEY and SVGAGI. V gave up 2 bases and J gave up 0 bases; unmatched junction bases: 6. CDR3 sequence reads: CASSYGRTSGGNQETQYF. The CDR3 DNA is TGTGCCAGCAGTTACGGGAGGACTAGCGGGGGAAACCAAGAGACCCAGTACTTC.

The CDR3 DNA reads as TGTGCCACCAAACTCGGGACAGAGTCTGGAAACACCATATATTTT. Its protein product is CATKLGTESGNTIYF. The chain links TRBV6-1 to TRBJ1-3; the match to TRBD1 covers 7 bases. V was pared by 10 bases and J by 1 base, with 10 bases of the junction left unmatched. Per the germline V gene, CDR1 is MNHNS and CDR2 is SASEGT. The CDR3 is made up of 15 amino acids.

This clonotype was observed many times. The chain carries TRBV6-1 and TRBJ2-7, with D possibly TRBD2 on 7 matching bases. V was cut by 5 bases and J by 2 bases, with 16 bases left in between. Germline loops: CDR1 MNHNS, CDR2 SASEGT. The CDR3 has 15 residues. CDR3 region: CASSPYGGPAYEQYF. CDR3 nucleotides: TGTGCCAGCAGTCCCTACGGGGGGCCAGCCTACGAGCAGTACTTC.